Listed below are T cell receptor beta chains from one sample, sequenced in a study of cytomegalovirus exposure and HLA in healthy donors. Libraries were prepared by immunoSEQ multiplex PCR; TCRdb keeps only in-frame clonotypes and omits some of them. The repertoire consists of approximately 97,000 clones, with about 95% occurring once and the leading ten covering roughly 0.82%. Sample: PBMCs. These receptors were obtained from a woman aged 18-29 years in good health and CMV-seronegative. Both conserved end residues are part of each CDR3. The D gene is left open where the match is weak. Only part of the rows carry a size: once, few, many, or a class if the clone is expanded.

NA | 15 | TRBD2 | TRBJ2-2 | TRBV9 | CASSISGGVSGELFF | TGTGCCAGCAGCATAAGCGGGGGGGTCTCCGGGGAGCTGTTTTTT
few | 12 | NA | TRBJ2-7 | TRBV5-4 | CASSQTGYEQYF | TGTGCCAGCAGCCAGACAGGTTACGAGCAGTACTTC
NA | 16 | TRBD2 | TRBJ2-5 | TRBV29-1 | CSVVRTSGGAGETQYF | TGCAGCGTCGTTAGGACTAGCGGGGGGGCGGGGGAGACCCAGTACTTC
NA | 14 | TRBD2 | TRBJ2-3 | TRBV5-1 | CASSLTSGADTQYF | TGCGCCAGCAGCTTAACTAGCGGGGCTGATACGCAGTATTTT
NA | 17 | TRBD2 | TRBJ2-2 | TRBV7-3 | CASSPRTSGSNTGELFF | TGTGCCAGCAGCCCCAGGACTAGCGGATCGAACACCGGGGAGCTGTTTTTT
NA | 15 | NA | TRBJ1-4 | TRBV12-5 | CASGLLDQGNEKLFF | TGTGCTAGTGGTTTATTAGACCAGGGGAATGAAAAACTGTTTTTT
once | 13 | TRBD2 | TRBJ2-1 | TRBV4-1 | CASISGAAGEQFF | TGCGCCAGCATTAGCGGGGCGGCGGGTGAGCAGTTCTTC
NA | 14 | TRBD1 | TRBJ1-1 | TRBV5-5 | CASSRGQDETEAFF | TGTGCCAGCAGCAGGGGACAGGATGAAACTGAAGCTTTCTTT
NA | 17 | NA | TRBJ2-1 | TRBV4-1 | CASSQLRLTRGYNEQFF | TGCGCCAGCAGCCAACTTCGACTAACCCGGGGGTACAATGAGCAGTTCTTC
NA | 16 | NA | TRBJ1-2 | TRBV14 | CASSQSLGTRRDGYTF | TGTGCCAGCAGCCAATCGCTCGGGACACGCAGGGATGGCTACACCTTC
NA | 14 | NA | TRBJ1-2 | TRBV9 | CASSVGVGSYGYTF | TGTGCCAGCAGCGTAGGGGTAGGGAGCTATGGCTACACCTTC
NA | 13 | NA | TRBJ2-7 | TRBV4-1 | CASGSGITYEQYF | TGCGCCAGCGGGTCAGGGATAACCTACGAGCAGTACTTC
NA | 16 | TRBD1 | TRBJ1-2 | TRBV18 | CASSPPNAGQGYGYTF | TGTGCCAGCTCACCCCCGAATGCGGGACAGGGATATGGCTACACCTTC
NA | 13 | NA | TRBJ2-1 | TRBV7-9 | CASSFPGVDEQFF | TGTGCCAGCAGCTTCCCTGGAGTCGATGAGCAGTTCTTC
NA | 14 | TRBD1 | TRBJ2-7 | TRBV12-5 | CASGPQGGLYEQYF | TGTGCTAGTGGCCCACAGGGGGGTCTTTACGAGCAGTACTTC
NA | 14 | NA | TRBJ2-7 | TRBV6-1 | CASSELEGRYEQYF | TGTGCCAGCAGTGAGTTGGAGGGTAGGTACGAGCAGTACTTC
NA | 13 | NA | TRBJ1-1 | TRBV29-1 | CSVGSGLNTEAFF | TGCAGCGTTGGGAGTGGATTGAACACTGAAGCTTTCTTT
NA | 12 | NA | TRBJ2-1 | TRBV2 | CASSRDYNEQFF | TGTGCCAGCAGCCGGGACTACAATGAGCAGTTCTTC
NA | 16 | NA | TRBJ2-3 | TRBV18 | CASSPLETLSTDTQYF | TGTGCCAGCTCACCACTCGAGACTCTAAGCACAGATACGCAGTATTTT
few | 11 | NA | TRBJ1-2 | TRBV28 | CASSLGRDGTF | TGTGCCAGCAGTTTGGGGCGGGATGGCACCTTC
NA | 14 | NA | TRBJ1-2 | TRBV11-3 | CASSLLRGSDGYTF | TGTGCCAGCAGCTTACTAAGGGGTTCGGATGGCTACACCTTC
NA | 14 | NA | TRBJ1-4 | TRBV7-9 | CASSLFSTNEKLFF | TGTGCCAGCAGCTTATTCTCAACTAATGAAAAACTGTTTTTT
once | 15 | TRBD2 | TRBJ2-7 | TRBV11-2 | CASSLGAGDRYEQYF | TGTGCCAGCAGCTTAGGAGCGGGAGACCGCTACGAGCAGTACTTC
NA | 15 | TRBD1 | TRBJ2-3 | TRBV7-2 | CASSSQGTSADTQYF | TGTGCCAGCAGCTCACAGGGGACCTCGGCAGATACGCAGTATTTT
NA | 14 | NA | TRBJ1-1 | TRBV27 | CASSLKGGATEAFF | TGTGCCAGCAGTTTAAAGGGTGGGGCCACTGAAGCTTTCTTT
NA | 15 | NA | TRBJ1-2 | TRBV5-6 | CASSLGTGTIHGYTF | TGTGCCAGCAGCTTGGGAACAGGGACAATCCATGGCTACACCTTC
once | 14 | NA | TRBJ1-2 | TRBV25-1 | CASSAQGGNYGYTF | TGTGCCAGCAGTGCCCAGGGCGGCAACTATGGCTACACCTTC
once | 15 | NA | TRBJ1-1 | TRBV7-3 | CASSTISRGAPEAFF | TGTGCCAGCAGCACGATTAGTCGGGGTGCCCCTGAAGCTTTCTTT
once | 13 | NA | TRBJ2-3 | TRBV6-5 | CASSNGGTDTQYF | TGTGCCAGCTCAAACGGCGGAACAGATACGCAGTATTTT
NA | 16 | NA | TRBJ2-1 | TRBV9 | CASSPPRASVDNEQFF | TGTGCCAGCAGCCCACCTCGGGCTAGCGTTGACAATGAGCAGTTCTTC
NA | 12 | NA | TRBJ2-5 | TRBV10-3 | CATSTSQETQYF | TGTGCCACCTCGACTAGCCAAGAGACCCAGTACTTC
NA | 14 | TRBD1 | TRBJ1-1 | TRBV15 | CATSISQGGAEAFF | TGTGCCACCAGCATTTCACAGGGGGGGGCTGAAGCTTTCTTT
once | 16 | NA | TRBJ2-7 | TRBV5-1 | CASSLGSGDKAYEQYF | TGCGCCAGCAGCTTGGGGTCCGGGGACAAAGCCTACGAGCAGTACTTC
NA | 13 | NA | TRBJ1-2 | TRBV19 | CASSIETPYGYTF | TGTGCCAGTAGTATAGAAACACCGTATGGCTACACCTTC
NA | 17 | TRBD1 | TRBJ1-3 | TRBV19 | CASSTLRQGATGNTIYF | TGTGCCAGTAGTACGCTACGACAGGGGGCCACTGGAAACACCATATATTTT
NA | 13 | TRBD1 | TRBJ1-2 | TRBV2 | CASSLGQDYGYTF | TGTGCCAGCAGTCTCGGACAGGACTATGGCTACACCTTC
NA | 16 | TRBD2 | TRBJ2-1 | TRBV5-4 | CASGLVGPLAGNEQFF | TGTGCCAGCGGCCTCGTGGGGCCACTAGCGGGTAATGAGCAGTTCTTC
NA | 16 | TRBD1 | TRBJ1-5 | TRBV7-8 | CASSLRGGVQIEAQHF | TGTGCCAGCAGCTTACGAGGGGGCGTGCAAATTGAGGCCCAGCATTTT
NA | 16 | NA | TRBJ1-2 | TRBV9 | CASSVDFEGPNWGYTF | TGTGCCAGCAGCGTAGATTTTGAGGGTCCAAACTGGGGCTACACCTTC
once | 15 | TRBD1 | TRBJ1-2 | TRBV5-5 | CASSSWTGHAYGYTF | TGTGCCAGCAGTTCTTGGACAGGGCATGCCTATGGCTACACCTTC